This T cell receptor (beta chain) appears in the sequencing data of a study of shared clonotypes between healthy human individuals. Deletions cut 6 bases from V and 5 bases from J, with 22 bases between. The CDR3 extends over 16 amino acids. Per germline, CDR1 SNHLY and CDR2 FYNNEI. Profiled with immunoSEQ multiplex PCR; TCRdb holds only in-frame clones, not every one. The table has 1.5 million to 1.9 million clones, about 98% seen once; the top ten hold roughly 0.45%. The chain joins TRBV2 to TRBJ1-2, with D possibly matching TRBD1 (6 bases). Sequences were obtained from naive CD4+ T cells sorted from blood. Noted subset: CD45RA+ positively selected. The source is a man in his thirties or forties in good health. The CDR3 nucleotides are TGTGCCAGCAGGGCCCGGACAGTAAATAACGATTATGGCTACACCTTC. It is translated as CASRARTVNNDYGYTF. Together with reference TRBV2 and TRBJ1-2, the CDR3 gives the full variable domain: EPEVTQTPSHQVTQMGQEVILRCVPISNHLYFYWYRQILGQKVEFLVSFYNNEISEKSEIFDDQFSVERPDGSNFTLKIRSTKLEDSAMYFCASRARTVNNDYGYTFGSGTRLTVV.